Listed below are T cell receptor beta chains from one sample, sequenced in a study of OX40 agonist ivuxolimab in advanced cancers. Using immunoSEQ multiplex PCR, the repertoire was profiled, and TCRdb retains in-frame clones only, with some absent. The table lists tens of thousands of clones, about nine tenths of them singletons, with roughly 9.7% in the top ten. This specimen was CD4+ or CD8+ T cells sorted from blood, taken in a trial of the OX40 agonist ivuxolimab. These receptors were taken from an adult with an advanced solid tumor such as melanoma, head and neck, liver or kidney cancer. CDR3s include the opening cysteine and the closing phenylalanine or tryptophan. The D gene is left open where the match is weak. Where a row states a size, it is once, few, many or the class of an expanded clone; other rows omit it.

v_call	j_call	clone_size	d_call	cdr3_aa	cdr3_nt
TRBV7-8	TRBJ2-7	NA	NA	CASSPPIYEQYF	TGTGCCAGCAGCCCGCCTATCTACGAGCAGTACTTC
TRBV10-1	TRBJ2-7	NA	NA	CASSPSESYEQYF	TGCGCCAGCAGCCCTTCGGAGTCCTACGAGCAGTACTTC
TRBV18	TRBJ2-1	NA	TRBD2	CASSPLAVFNEQFF	TGTGCCAGCTCGCCACTAGCGGTTTTTAATGAGCAGTTCTTC
TRBV7-6	TRBJ2-7	NA	NA	CASSPRGREQYF	TGTGCCAGTTCCCCGAGGGGCAGGGAGCAGTACTTC
TRBV6-6	TRBJ2-7	few	NA	CASSYFRGSYEQYF	TGTGCCAGCAGTTATTTTCGCGGTTCCTACGAGCAGTACTTC
TRBV27	TRBJ1-5	NA	NA	CASSLLHSNQPQHF	TGTGCCAGCAGTTTATTACATAGCAATCAGCCCCAGCATTTT
TRBV5-4	TRBJ2-1	NA	NA	CATETGGEGNEQFF	TGTGCCACGGAGACTGGGGGAGAGGGGAATGAGCAGTTCTTC
TRBV7-6	TRBJ2-7	NA	TRBD2	CASSPLALDYEQYF	TGTGCCAGCAGCCCACTAGCGTTAGACTACGAGCAGTACTTC
TRBV6-5	TRBJ2-7	NA	NA	CASAGSEQYF	TGTGCCAGCGCGGGTAGCGAGCAGTACTTC
TRBV28	TRBJ1-3	NA	NA	CASNSGAPDTIYF	TGTGCCAGCAACTCCGGGGCCCCGGACACCATATATTTT
TRBV30	TRBJ1-1	NA	NA	CAWSVGLTFEAFF	TGTGCCTGGAGTGTAGGGCTCACATTTGAAGCTTTCTTT
TRBV27	TRBJ2-7	NA	TRBD2	CASYSGSYEQYF	TGTGCCAGCTATAGCGGGAGCTACGAGCAGTACTTC
TRBV27	TRBJ2-7	NA	NA	CASSSPPDIYGGLEQYF	TGTGCCAGCAGTTCCCCCCCCGACATTTACGGAGGTTTGGAGCAGTACTTC
TRBV27	TRBJ1-5	NA	NA	CASSLTVNQPQHF	TGTGCCAGCAGTTTGACGGTCAATCAGCCCCAGCATTTT
TRBV7-9	TRBJ2-2	NA	TRBD1	CASSPTGGWPSGELFF	TGTGCCAGCAGCCCGACAGGGGGTTGGCCCAGCGGGGAGCTGTTTTTT
TRBV18	TRBJ2-3	NA	NA	CASSGGDTDTQYF	TGTGCCAGCTCAGGCGGAGACACAGATACGCAGTATTTT
TRBV19	TRBJ2-7	NA	TRBD2	CASTPQAGVHEQYF	TGTGCCAGCACCCCCCAAGCGGGGGTCCACGAGCAGTACTTC
TRBV2	TRBJ2-5	NA	TRBD2	CASMLAGGRETQYF	TGTGCCAGCATGCTAGCGGGAGGCAGAGAGACCCAGTACTTC
TRBV27	TRBJ2-1	once	NA	CASRGSWGNEQFF	TGTGCCAGCAGGGGGAGTTGGGGCAATGAGCAGTTCTTC
TRBV6-1	TRBJ2-2	NA	NA	CASKDTTGELFF	TGTGCCAGCAAAGATACCACCGGGGAGCTGTTTTTT
TRBV5-1	TRBJ1-1	NA	NA	CASSLEQGFEAFF	TGCGCCAGCAGCTTGGAACAGGGATTTGAAGCTTTCTTT
TRBV2	TRBJ2-7	NA	NA	CASSEVGGEQYF	TGTGCCAGCAGTGAAGTAGGCGGGGAGCAGTACTTC
TRBV2	TRBJ1-5	NA	NA	CASSEFTYSNQPQHF	TGTGCCAGCAGTGAATTCACTTATAGCAATCAGCCCCAGCATTTT
TRBV27	TRBJ1-2	NA	NA	CASSPGGYGYTF	TGTGCCAGCAGCCCGGGGGGTTATGGCTACACCTTC
TRBV5-1	TRBJ2-7	NA	NA	CASSSGPGSNEQYF	TGCGCCAGCAGCTCGGGACCGGGGAGCAACGAGCAGTACTTC
TRBV11-2	TRBJ2-2	NA	TRBD1	CASSTWDRSGELFF	TGTGCCAGCAGCACCTGGGACAGATCAGGGGAGCTGTTTTTT
TRBV7-8	TRBJ2-1	NA	NA	CASSGGTDLSYNEQFF	TGTGCCAGCAGCGGAGGGACAGACCTCTCCTACAATGAGCAGTTCTTC
TRBV7-9	TRBJ1-1	NA	NA	CASRPPEGGTEAFF	TGTGCCAGCAGGCCCCCGGAGGGAGGCACTGAAGCTTTCTTT
TRBV30	TRBJ1-4	NA	NA	CAWSVPLRTAATNEKLFF	TGTGCCTGGAGTGTACCTCTTAGGACGGCCGCAACTAATGAAAAACTGTTTTTT
TRBV27	TRBJ1-4	NA	NA	CASSPTGLREKLFF	TGTGCCAGCAGCCCAACCGGGTTACGGGAAAAACTGTTTTTT
TRBV6-1	TRBJ1-4	NA	TRBD1	CASSADDRELFF	TGTGCCAGCAGTGCGGATGACAGGGAACTGTTTTTT
TRBV6-5	TRBJ1-6	NA	NA	CASSSQVGSPLHF	TGTGCCAGCAGTAGCCAGGTCGGTTCACCCCTCCACTTT
TRBV27	TRBJ1-2	NA	NA	CASSFGGVSYGYTF	TGTGCCAGCAGTTTCGGTGGGGTTAGCTATGGCTACACCTTC
TRBV11-2	TRBJ2-7	NA	NA	CASSLGGPLYEQYF	TGTGCCAGCAGCTTAGGAGGCCCGCTCTACGAGCAGTACTTC
TRBV15	TRBJ2-2	once	NA	CATSRSTTNTGELFF	TGTGCCACCAGCAGGTCGACTACGAACACCGGGGAGCTGTTTTTT
TRBV16	TRBJ1-2	NA	TRBD1	CASSHFSGTGGAGYGYTF	TGTGCCAGCAGCCATTTTTCGGGTACAGGGGGCGCAGGCTATGGCTACACCTTC
TRBV6-6	TRBJ1-5	once	TRBD1	CASSSTGVQPQHF	TGTGCCAGCAGTTCTACAGGGGTCCAGCCCCAGCATTTT
TRBV5-4	TRBJ1-1	NA	NA	CASSLGDGYLEAFF	TGTGCCAGCAGCTTGGGGGACGGCTACCTTGAAGCTTTCTTT
TRBV7-3	TRBJ2-1	NA	NA	CASSLDPRGDEQFF	TGTGCCAGCAGCTTGGACCCGAGGGGCGATGAGCAGTTCTTC
TRBV7-3	TRBJ2-7	NA	TRBD1	CASSASGTGGDEQYF	TGTGCCAGCAGCGCCTCCGGGACAGGGGGCGACGAGCAGTACTTC
TRBV27	TRBJ1-2	NA	TRBD1	CASRPGTGDGYTF	TGTGCCAGCAGGCCCGGGACAGGGGATGGCTACACCTTC
TRBV11-2	TRBJ2-5	NA	NA	CASSLGRNEETQYF	TGTGCCAGCAGCTTAGGCAGAAACGAAGAGACCCAGTACTTC
TRBV27	TRBJ1-2	NA	NA	CASSTGSGYGYTF	TGTGCCAGCAGTACAGGTTCTGGCTATGGCTACACCTTC
TRBV30	TRBJ2-7	NA	NA	CAWSGGRSMNEQYF	TGTGCCTGGAGCGGGGGGCGTTCCATGAACGAGCAGTACTTC
TRBV4-1	TRBJ2-3	NA	TRBD1	CASSQDLYPLGQDTDTQYF	TGCGCCAGCAGCCAAGATCTATATCCCCTGGGACAGGACACAGATACGCAGTATTTT
TRBV5-4	TRBJ2-5	NA	TRBD1	CASSFVSGGTETQYF	TGTGCCAGCAGCTTCGTTTCAGGGGGCACGGAGACCCAGTACTTC
TRBV29-1	TRBJ2-7	NA	TRBD2	CSVEGTSAYEQYF	TGCAGCGTTGAAGGGACTAGCGCCTACGAGCAGTACTTC
TRBV10-3	TRBJ1-5	NA	NA	CAISESSQGGQPQHF	TGTGCCATCAGTGAGTCGAGTCAGGGAGGCCAGCCCCAGCATTTT
TRBV29-1	TRBJ1-1	NA	NA	CSTTWGGGTEAFF	TGCAGCACCACATGGGGAGGGGGCACTGAAGCTTTCTTT
TRBV7-6	TRBJ2-7	once	NA	CASSLGGLTYEQYF	TGTGCCAGCAGCTTAGGCGGTCTAACCTACGAGCAGTACTTC
TRBV27	TRBJ2-5	once	TRBD1	CASSDRGETQYF	TGTGCCAGCAGTGACAGGGGAGAGACCCAGTACTTC
TRBV4-1	TRBJ2-7	NA	NA	CASSPRRGVYEQYF	TGCGCCAGCAGCCCCCGGCGGGGAGTATACGAGCAGTACTTC
TRBV27	TRBJ2-5	NA	NA	CASSLQYQETQYF	TGTGCCAGCAGTTTGCAATACCAAGAGACCCAGTACTTC
TRBV27	TRBJ2-1	NA	NA	CASSLVGSSYNEQFF	TGTGCCAGCAGTTTGGTAGGCAGCTCCTACAATGAGCAGTTCTTC
TRBV7-8	TRBJ1-6	NA	NA	CASSPQEGSESPLHF	TGTGCCAGCAGCCCTCAGGAGGGCTCTGAGTCACCCCTCCACTTT
TRBV6-5	TRBJ2-7	NA	TRBD1	CASSSTGGKIYEQYF	TGTGCCAGCAGCTCGACAGGGGGGAAGATCTACGAGCAGTACTTC
TRBV27	TRBJ2-7	NA	NA	CASSSQVTYEQYF	TGTGCCAGCAGTTCGCAGGTTACCTACGAGCAGTACTTC
TRBV27	TRBJ2-5	NA	NA	CASSFQGNQYF	TGTGCCAGCAGTTTCCAAGGAAACCAGTACTTC